Sequencing of this T cell receptor beta chain was carried out in a study of T cell changes during pregnancy in multiple sclerosis. V lost 5 bases and J lost 2; bases outside the gene matches: 11. CDR1 and CDR2 from the germline V gene are LNHDA and SQIVND (reference sequence). The CDR3 spans 18 residues. Some clones are missing from TCRdb's copy, which holds only in-frame ones; the method was immunoSEQ multiplex PCR. The data show around 50,000 clones, about 91% seen once. The sequencing here drew on CD4+ T cells from peripheral blood mononuclear cells, taken in the second trimester of pregnancy. The clonotype originates from a female donor with multiple sclerosis, enrolled in a pregnancy study. The chain carries TRBV19 and TRBJ1-5, with 11 bases that match TRBD1. This CDR3 is CASSSGTGGLLGNQPQHF. In DNA form, the CDR3 reads TGTGCCAGTAGTTCCGGGACAGGGGGTCTTTTGGGCAATCAGCCCCAGCATTTT.